This T cell receptor (beta chain) was obtained from a study of T cell responses to AZD1222 COVID-19 vaccine. About this clone itself: Its matching antigen is unknown.

J was trimmed by 6 bases and V by 0 bases; bases with no gene match: 7. This CDR3 has 16 residues. CDR1 is LNHDA, CDR2 SQIVND, per germline (reference sequence). Study-level results: Repertoires were obtained solely post-peak T cell response. At 160-218 and 743-854, vaccine-associated CD4 TCRs were dominant, and they spanned spike. Females outnumbered males among donors, who were mostly white British; clonal diversity was possibly underestimated.

Produced via immunoSEQ multiplex PCR; TCRdb's table is partial and in-frame only. The data show some 150,000 clones, around 90% seen once. The chain employs TRBV19 and TRBJ1-5, with 8 positions matching TRBD1. Source: peripheral blood, taken 28 days after the second AZD1222 dose. The sequence derives from an adult who received the AZD1222 COVID-19 vaccine. CDR3 nucleotides: TGTGCCAGTAGTATAGATCCAACAGGGGGATTTCAGCCCCAGCATTTT. Its protein is CASSIDPTGGFQPQHF.